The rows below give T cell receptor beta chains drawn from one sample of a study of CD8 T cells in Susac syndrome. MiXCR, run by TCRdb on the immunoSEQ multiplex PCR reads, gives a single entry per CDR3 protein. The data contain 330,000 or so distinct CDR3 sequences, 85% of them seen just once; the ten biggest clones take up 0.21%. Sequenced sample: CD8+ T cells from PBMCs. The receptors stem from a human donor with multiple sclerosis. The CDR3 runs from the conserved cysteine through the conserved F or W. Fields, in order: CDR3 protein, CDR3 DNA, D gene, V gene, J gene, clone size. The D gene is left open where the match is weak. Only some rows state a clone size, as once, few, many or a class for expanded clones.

cdr3_aa: CASSLYAGGGQYNEQFF; cdr3_nt: TGTGCCAGCAGTTTATATGCGGGAGGGGGACAATACAATGAGCAGTTCTTC; d_call: TRBD2; v_call: TRBV28; j_call: TRBJ2-1; clone_size: once
cdr3_aa: CSARDRGRALTGELFF; cdr3_nt: TGCAGTGCTAGAGATCGCGGGAGGGCGTTAACCGGGGAGCTGTTTTTT; d_call: TRBD2; v_call: TRBV20-1; j_call: TRBJ2-2; clone_size: NA
cdr3_aa: CASSFSGTPNPEQYF; cdr3_nt: TGTGCCAGCAGCTTCTCCGGGACCCCTAACCCCGAGCAGTACTTC; d_call: NA; v_call: TRBV7-9; j_call: TRBJ2-7; clone_size: NA
cdr3_aa: CASSLVTGVTNTEAFF; cdr3_nt: TGTGCCAGCAGCTTGGTCACAGGGGTCACGAACACTGAAGCTTTCTTT; d_call: TRBD1; v_call: TRBV5-4; j_call: TRBJ1-1; clone_size: NA
cdr3_aa: CASTPSGWGNQPQHF; cdr3_nt: TGTGCCAGCACCCCGAGCGGATGGGGCAATCAGCCCCAGCATTTT; d_call: NA; v_call: TRBV6-5; j_call: TRBJ1-5; clone_size: once
cdr3_aa: CASSELVGVTYNEQFF; cdr3_nt: TGTGCCAGCAGTGAATTAGTGGGGGTGACCTACAATGAGCAGTTCTTC; d_call: NA; v_call: TRBV2; j_call: TRBJ2-1; clone_size: NA
cdr3_aa: CASSEYLLQETQYF; cdr3_nt: TGTGCCAGCAGTGAATACCTACTACAAGAGACCCAGTACTTC; d_call: NA; v_call: TRBV25-1; j_call: TRBJ2-5; clone_size: NA
cdr3_aa: CASRPLPLGGIDEQYF; cdr3_nt: TGTGCCAGCAGGCCGTTACCCCTCGGGGGGATAGACGAGCAGTACTTC; d_call: TRBD2; v_call: TRBV27; j_call: TRBJ2-7; clone_size: NA
cdr3_aa: CASGPGWGELDTQYF; cdr3_nt: TGTGCTAGTGGCCCCGGGTGGGGGGAGTTGGATACGCAGTATTTT; d_call: NA; v_call: TRBV12-5; j_call: TRBJ2-3; clone_size: NA
cdr3_aa: CAWSELGVHGYTF; cdr3_nt: TGTGCCTGGAGTGAGTTAGGGGTCCATGGCTACACCTTC; d_call: NA; v_call: TRBV30; j_call: TRBJ1-2; clone_size: NA
cdr3_aa: CSVEEDSSTGELFF; cdr3_nt: TGCAGCGTTGAGGAAGACTCCTCCACCGGGGAGCTGTTTTTT; d_call: NA; v_call: TRBV29-1; j_call: TRBJ2-2; clone_size: NA
cdr3_aa: CSVAGGDYGYTF; cdr3_nt: TGCAGCGTTGCCGGGGGGGACTATGGCTACACCTTC; d_call: NA; v_call: TRBV29-1; j_call: TRBJ1-2; clone_size: NA
cdr3_aa: CASSSPKDTGELFF; cdr3_nt: TGTGCCAGCAGTTCCCCAAAGGACACCGGGGAGCTGTTTTTT; d_call: NA; v_call: TRBV6-5; j_call: TRBJ2-2; clone_size: NA
cdr3_aa: CASSAGTSSYNEQFF; cdr3_nt: TGTGCCAGTAGCGCCGGGACTAGCTCTTACAATGAGCAGTTCTTC; d_call: TRBD2; v_call: TRBV19; j_call: TRBJ2-1; clone_size: NA
cdr3_aa: CASSPKLRQDGYNSPLHF; cdr3_nt: TGTGCCAGCAGCCCAAAACTTAGACAGGACGGCTATAATTCACCCCTCCACTTT; d_call: NA; v_call: TRBV7-2; j_call: TRBJ1-6; clone_size: once
cdr3_aa: CASSLGRENTEAFF; cdr3_nt: TGCGCCAGCAGCTTGGGCAGGGAGAACACTGAAGCTTTCTTT; d_call: NA; v_call: TRBV5-1; j_call: TRBJ1-1; clone_size: NA
cdr3_aa: CASSSVAGLTDTQYF; cdr3_nt: TGTGCCAGCAGCTCAGTAGCGGGGCTCACAGATACGCAGTATTTT; d_call: TRBD2; v_call: TRBV7-9; j_call: TRBJ2-3; clone_size: few
cdr3_aa: CASSQTGPQETQYF; cdr3_nt: TGTGCCAGCAGTCAGACAGGTCCTCAAGAGACCCAGTACTTC; d_call: NA; v_call: TRBV27; j_call: TRBJ2-5; clone_size: NA
cdr3_aa: CASSLGVTASTDTQYF; cdr3_nt: TGTGCCAGCAGCTTAGGCGTGACAGCTAGCACAGATACGCAGTATTTT; d_call: NA; v_call: TRBV7-6; j_call: TRBJ2-3; clone_size: NA
cdr3_aa: CATSSKIRGTGEDQPQHF; cdr3_nt: TGTGCCACCAGCAGTAAAATCCGCGGGACAGGGGAGGATCAGCCCCAGCATTTT; d_call: TRBD1; v_call: TRBV15; j_call: TRBJ1-5; clone_size: NA
cdr3_aa: CASSQDLGGWDNEQFF; cdr3_nt: TGCGCCAGCAGCCAAGATCTCGGGGGTTGGGACAATGAGCAGTTCTTC; d_call: NA; v_call: TRBV4-3; j_call: TRBJ2-1; clone_size: NA
cdr3_aa: CASSPGIGQPQHF; cdr3_nt: TGTGCCAGCAGTCCAGGGATCGGTCAGCCCCAGCATTTT; d_call: NA; v_call: TRBV28; j_call: TRBJ1-5; clone_size: NA
cdr3_aa: CASRHSQVSNQPQHF; cdr3_nt: TGCGCCAGCAGACACTCTCAGGTGAGCAATCAGCCCCAGCATTTT; d_call: NA; v_call: TRBV4-1; j_call: TRBJ1-5; clone_size: NA
cdr3_aa: CASSIREGDEQFF; cdr3_nt: TGTGCCAGTAGTATCCGGGAGGGCGATGAGCAGTTCTTC; d_call: TRBD2; v_call: TRBV19; j_call: TRBJ2-1; clone_size: NA
cdr3_aa: CASLYSPTATYEQYF; cdr3_nt: TGTGCCAGCTTATACTCCCCGACAGCCACCTACGAGCAGTACTTC; d_call: NA; v_call: TRBV6-2/TRBV6-3; j_call: TRBJ2-7; clone_size: NA
cdr3_aa: CASSYLPSTSGVSSYEQYF; cdr3_nt: TGTGCCAGCAGTTACTTGCCCTCGACTAGCGGGGTGAGCTCCTACGAGCAGTACTTC; d_call: TRBD2; v_call: TRBV6-5; j_call: TRBJ2-7; clone_size: NA
cdr3_aa: CASSLAPRIGSPLHF; cdr3_nt: TGTGCCAGCAGCTTAGCCCCACGAATAGGGTCACCCCTCCACTTT; d_call: NA; v_call: TRBV13; j_call: TRBJ1-6; clone_size: NA